Listed below are T cell receptor beta chains from one sample, sequenced in a study of cytomegalovirus exposure and HLA in healthy donors. Some clones are missing from TCRdb's copy, which holds only in-frame ones; the method was immunoSEQ multiplex PCR. The data contain 150,000 to 200,000 clones, under 85% of them singletons. Source material: PBMCs. Receptors originate from a female donor in good health and CMV-seronegative. CDR3s include the opening cysteine and the closing phenylalanine or tryptophan. Each record gives: J gene, D gene, CDR3 length, clone size, V gene, CDR3 DNA, CDR3 protein. A D gene is named only where the DNA matches it firmly. A clone size is listed for some rows: how often the clone was seen (once, few, many), or a class if it is expanded.

J: TRBJ1-4; D: NA; length: 14; size: NA; V: TRBV7-2; DNA: TGTGCCAGCAGCTTAGATGGGTGGAACAGAAGACTGTTTTTT; CDR3: CASSLDGWNRRLFF
J: TRBJ2-5; D: TRBD2; length: 18; size: NA; V: TRBV14; DNA: TGTGCCAGCAGCCAAGACCCAGGAACTAGCGGGAGGAGAGAGACCCAGTACTTC; CDR3: CASSQDPGTSGRRETQYF
J: TRBJ2-3; D: TRBD1; length: 15; size: NA; V: TRBV4-1; DNA: TGCGCCAGCAGCCAGCAAGCAGGGGGCGCAGATACGCAGTATTTT; CDR3: CASSQQAGGADTQYF
J: TRBJ1-1; D: NA; length: 13; size: NA; V: TRBV18; DNA: TGTGCCAGCTCACCGGGGCAGAACACTGAAGCTTTCTTT; CDR3: CASSPGQNTEAFF
J: TRBJ1-6; D: TRBD1; length: 17; size: NA; V: TRBV27; DNA: TGTGCCAGCAGTCTTGGACAGGGGCTCGCCTATAATTCACCCCTCCACTTT; CDR3: CASSLGQGLAYNSPLHF
J: TRBJ2-2; D: TRBD1; length: 13; size: NA; V: TRBV5-6; DNA: TGTGCCAGCAGCGCTACCGGGACAGAATACCTGTTTTTT; CDR3: CASSATGTEYLFF
J: TRBJ2-7; D: TRBD1; length: 16; size: few; V: TRBV7-9; DNA: TGTGCCAGCAGCTCTTCCGGGACAGGGTTTTCCTACGAGCAGTACTTC; CDR3: CASSSSGTGFSYEQYF
J: TRBJ1-3; D: NA; length: 15; size: NA; V: TRBV18; DNA: TGTGCCAGCCTCGGGGAAATCGACGGTGGAAACACCATATATTTT; CDR3: CASLGEIDGGNTIYF
J: TRBJ2-1; D: NA; length: 13; size: NA; V: TRBV6-5; DNA: TGTGCCAGCAGTGCAGGACGGGGGAATGAGCAGTTCTTC; CDR3: CASSAGRGNEQFF
J: TRBJ1-1; D: NA; length: 15; size: few; V: TRBV19; DNA: TGTGCCAGTAGTCCTTTGGAGGGCGGGAGGACTGAAGCTTTCTTT; CDR3: CASSPLEGGRTEAFF
J: TRBJ2-7; D: NA; length: 12; size: NA; V: TRBV30; DNA: TGTGCCTGGACGGCGGCCCCCTACGAGCAGTACTTC; CDR3: CAWTAAPYEQYF
J: TRBJ2-3; D: NA; length: 14; size: NA; V: TRBV30; DNA: TGTGCCTGGAGTGTACGCGTGGGCACAGATACGCAGTATTTT; CDR3: CAWSVRVGTDTQYF
J: TRBJ1-4; D: NA; length: 14; size: NA; V: TRBV15; DNA: TGTGCCACCAGCAGAGATCTGGGCCCGGGGGAACTGTTTTTT; CDR3: CATSRDLGPGELFF
J: TRBJ2-7; D: NA; length: 15; size: once; V: TRBV27; DNA: TGTGCCAGCAGTTCACCCCTTTCAGGTTACTACGAGCAGTACTTC; CDR3: CASSSPLSGYYEQYF
J: TRBJ2-3; D: TRBD1; length: 15; size: NA; V: TRBV9; DNA: TGTGCCAGCAGCGTGACAGGGGGCGCCACAGATACGCAGTATTTT; CDR3: CASSVTGGATDTQYF